This TCR beta chain was recorded in a study of CD8 T cells in Susac syndrome. This clonotype was seen only once. TEMRA cells were FACS-enriched and CD8+ and CD4+ T cells negatively isolated. cDNA came from roughly 0.53 to 1 ug RNA primed by random hexamers. By means of immunoSEQ multiplex PCR, TCR beta CDR3 spanning 54 Vbeta and 13 Jbeta underwent amplification. TCRdb re-analysed the immunoSEQ multiplex PCR reads in MiXCR, keeping a single row per CDR3 protein. The table shows some 70,000 distinct CDR3 sequences, with about 94% occurring only once. The sequence derives from a human donor with multiple sclerosis. Sequences were obtained from CD8+ T cells from PBMCs.

CDR3 nucleotides: TGTGCCAGCAGCGTAGATGGGGTAAGGCTGGTCCTCTCGGCCTACAATGAGCAGTTCTTC. Translated, it gives CASSVDGVRLVLSAYNEQFF. The chain uses TRBV9 and TRBJ2-1; D ambiguous. CDR1 and CDR2 from the germline V gene are SGDLS and YYNGEE. The CDR3 has 20 amino acids. Trimming stripped 0 bases from V and 2 bases from J, with 24 bases between.